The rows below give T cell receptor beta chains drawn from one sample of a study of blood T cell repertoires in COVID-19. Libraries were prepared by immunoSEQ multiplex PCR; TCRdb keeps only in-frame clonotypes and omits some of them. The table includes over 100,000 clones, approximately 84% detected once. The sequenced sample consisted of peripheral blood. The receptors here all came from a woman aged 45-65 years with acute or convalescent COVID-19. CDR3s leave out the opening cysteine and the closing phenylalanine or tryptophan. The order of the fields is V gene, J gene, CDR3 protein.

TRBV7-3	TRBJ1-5	ASSRPGTASNQPQH
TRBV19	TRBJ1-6	ASSIGQGFYNSPLH
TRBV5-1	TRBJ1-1	ASSGKTVETEAF
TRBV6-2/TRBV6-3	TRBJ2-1	ASSYSTGPVAGGEGNEQF
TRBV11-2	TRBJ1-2	ASSVSTGGSYGYT
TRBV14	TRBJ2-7	ASSQDRSRSYEQY
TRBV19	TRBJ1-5	ASSILALGQGGHQPQH
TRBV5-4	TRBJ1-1	ASSLRGRDTEAF
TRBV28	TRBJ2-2	ASSPLLGYTSGRTGELF
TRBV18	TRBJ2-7	ASSPVTEAYEQY
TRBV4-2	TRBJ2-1	ASSPYSGGPSYNEQF
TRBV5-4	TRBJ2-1	ASTPRGASYNEQF
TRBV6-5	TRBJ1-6	ASSRDRGRNSPLH
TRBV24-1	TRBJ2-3	ATRGTSWEDTQY
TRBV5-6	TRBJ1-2	ASSYDDRARVTSSRGYT